The clone carrying this T cell receptor beta chain was seen at least ten times. Its antigen remains unknown. This sample was included in a study of Graves' ophthalmopathy and Graves' hyperthyroidism. The study amplified TCR beta CDR3 regions using RNA transcripts. Second-round multiplex PCR followed a first-round RT-PCR using HTBI primers. One entry per CDR3 protein results from TCRdb running MiXCR on the multiplex PCR reads. The repertoire holds 150,000 or so distinct CDR3 sequences, less than 45% seen once, with approximately 6.3% in the top ten. The CDR3 runs 13 residues. Germline V gene data show CDR1 as MNHEY and CDR2 as SVGAGI. Trimming pared 3 bases from V and 5 bases from J, leaving 8 bases between. Moderate-to-severe activity, CAS at least 3, NOSPECS at least 4 and duration under 3 months characterized donors with ophthalmopathy. Other autoimmune diseases, uncontrolled infections, pregnancy or lactation led to the exclusion of patients.

Study findings and constraints: Clonotypes were expanded in thyroid at above 0.001 frequency, and most also appeared in blood.

This TCR derives from a woman aged 40 to 55 with Graves' ophthalmopathy. Source material: peripheral blood. The V gene is TRBV6-5, the J gene TRBJ2-1; no reliable D call. CDR3 amino acids: CASSYGNNNEQFF. The CDR3 bases are TGTGCCAGCAGTTATGGAAACAACAATGAGCAGTTCTTC.